Listed below are T cell receptor beta chains from one sample, sequenced in a study of blood T cell repertoires in COVID-19. TCRdb keeps only in-frame clones here, not all; method: immunoSEQ multiplex PCR. Of about 200,000 clones listed, approximately 90% are singletons. The material sequenced was peripheral blood. Receptors originate from a man aged 45-65 years with COVID-19, enrolled during active disease. Both conserved end residues are part of each CDR3. Fields, in order: V gene, D gene, J gene, CDR3 protein. The D gene is left open where the match is weak.

TRBV7-2	TRBD2	TRBJ2-3	CASSWSGTSGTDTQYF
TRBV6-2/TRBV6-3	TRBD1	TRBJ2-7	CASSDPGQGGPYEQYF
TRBV9	TRBD2	TRBJ2-1	CASSSTGTNSYNEQFF
TRBV12-3/TRBV12-4	-	TRBJ1-1	CASILWSGTEAFF
TRBV19	TRBD1	TRBJ1-5	CASIETTGPINQPQHF
TRBV23-1	TRBD1	TRBJ2-7	CASSPSPTTFDRDPFYEQYF
TRBV18	TRBD2	TRBJ2-3	CASSPAVAGGTDTQYF
TRBV27	-	TRBJ1-5	CASSATGPGQPQHF
TRBV2	-	TRBJ2-1	CASTEGIGSYNEQFF
TRBV9	TRBD2	TRBJ2-1	CASSVEVGLARDNEQFF
TRBV7-3	TRBD1	TRBJ1-6	CASSLTGAHNSPLHF
TRBV7-9	-	TRBJ2-7	CASSPDRYEQYF
TRBV27	-	TRBJ1-4	CASREGRGELFF
TRBV7-9	-	TRBJ2-1	CASSTNPNSEQFF
TRBV18	-	TRBJ1-2	CASSPGQGNYGYTF
TRBV7-6	-	TRBJ1-3	CASSLAGRGSTGNTIYF
TRBV7-2	-	TRBJ2-5	CASSINTGGPQYF
TRBV7-3	-	TRBJ1-1	CASSLSGGKDTEAFF
TRBV18	TRBD1	TRBJ2-3	CASSTGQINTQYF
TRBV28	-	TRBJ2-7	CASSPRQITYEQYF
TRBV6-5	TRBD1	TRBJ1-6	CASSQGAWNSPLHF
TRBV10-3	TRBD1	TRBJ2-7	CAISEGTGTYEQYF